Presented here are 32 T cell receptor beta chains from one specimen sequenced in a study of shared clonotypes between healthy human individuals. Assay used: immunoSEQ multiplex PCR; TCRdb lists only in-frame clones, some missing. The top ten clones hold 50% of a sample with about 96,000 clones, almost 70% of them seen once. Sequencing was done on a sample of memory CD8+ T cells sorted from blood. The subset here: CD45RO+ cells pooled with CCR7-negative TemRA cells. These receptors originate from a man under 40 in good health.

This CDR3 is CASRDPGLAGGNTGELFF. CDR3 in DNA: TGTGCCAGCAGGGATCCGGGACTAGCGGGAGGGAACACCGGGGAGCTGTTTTTT. The chain is built from TRBV7-9 and TRBJ2-2, with TRBD2 matching over 15 bases. The CDR3 extends over 18 amino acids. Germline CDR1 reads SEHNR; CDR2 reads FQNEAQ (reference sequence). Germline trimming cut 6 bases from V and 1 base from J; bases unmatched to any gene: 6.

The gene calls are TRBV11-3 and TRBJ2-7; D unclear. Per the germline V gene, CDR1 is SGHNT and CDR2 is YENEEA. Trimming cost V 5 bases and J 0 bases, with 11 bases left between them. There are 14 residues in the CDR3. This CDR3 is CASSRAINSYEQYF. CDR3 DNA: TGTGCCAGCAGCCGAGCAATAAACTCCTACGAGCAGTACTTC. Together with reference TRBV11-3 and TRBJ2-7, the CDR3 gives the full variable domain: EAGVVQSPRYKIIEKKQPVAFWCNPISGHNTLYWYLQNLGQGPELLIRYENEEAVDDSQLPKDRFSAERLKGVDSTLKIQPAELGDSAVYLCASSRAINSYEQYFGPGTRLTVT.

The chain employs TRBV11-2 and TRBJ2-7, with D possibly TRBD2 on 5 matching bases. This CDR3 has 15 residues. Germline V gene data show CDR1 as SGHAT and CDR2 as FQNNGV. Trimming removed 7 bases from V and 3 bases from J, with 19 bases in between. The CDR3 here is CASTKTAGVHYEQYF. The CDR3 DNA reads TGTGCCAGCACCAAGACGGCCGGGGTACACTACGAGCAGTACTTC.

The table lists this clone with a few counts. J is TRBJ2-5 and V is TRBV2; the D gene is possibly TRBD2 (5 bases). The length of the CDR3 is 12 residues. The germline V gene encodes CDR1 SNHLY and CDR2 FYNNEI. Trimming left V 3 bases short and J 9 bases short, with 11 bases between. As DNA, the CDR3 is TGTGCCAGCAGTGAGTTAGTAGCGCCCCAGTACTTC. Translating it yields CASSELVAPQYF.

The chain couples TRBV18 to TRBJ2-3; a possible D gene is TRBD1 (6 bases). The CDR3 is 18 amino acids. The germline gives CDR1 KGHSH, CDR2 LQKENI. V was shortened by 3 bases and J by 0 bases, with 19 bases between the two germline ends. Written as DNA, the CDR3 is TGTGCCAGCTCACCCAGGGGTTTGACAGACACTAGCACAGATACGCAGTATTTT. This encodes CASSPRGLTDTSTDTQYF.

This rearrangement joins TRBV10-3 to TRBJ2-3; 9 positions match TRBD1. The germline V gene has CDR1 ENHRY and CDR2 SYGVKD. V shed 10 bases, J shed 6 bases, and the junction held 8 bases outside the gene matches. CDR3 length: 13 amino acids. The CDR3 region is CATGTGFKDTQYF. In DNA form, the CDR3 reads TGTGCCACCGGGACAGGGTTTAAGGATACGCAGTATTTT.

The V call is TRBV7-2, the J call TRBJ2-3; D is perhaps TRBD1 or TRBD2 (6 bases each). CDR1 and CDR2 from the germline V gene are SGHTA and FQGNSA. Trimming cost V 3 bases and J 7 bases, with 20 bases left between them. This CDR3 has 16 amino acids. The CDR3 loop reads CASSFRRRGAVYTQYF. The DNA for the CDR3 is TGTGCCAGCAGCTTTAGGAGGAGGGGGGCTGTTTATACGCAGTATTTT.

This clone occurred a few times. The chain recombines TRBV10-2 with TRBJ2-7, with D hard to call. Between the trimmed V and J ends, which lost 3 bases and 3 bases, there was a span of 0 bases. The germline V gene has CDR1 WSHSY and CDR2 SAAADI. The CDR3 runs to 10 residues. Here the CDR3 DNA reads TGCGCCAGCAGTGACTACGAGCAGTACTTC. Translation: CASSDYEQYF.

This chain joins TRBV7-9 and TRBJ2-2, with 7 bases that match TRBD1. Germline V lookup: CDR1 SEHNR, CDR2 FQNEAQ (reference sequence). The J segment lost 0 bases and the V segment lost 6 bases, leaving 4 bases of the junction unmatched. This CDR3 is built from 15 residues. The CDR3 DNA follows: TGTGCCAGCAGACCCGGACAGGCGAACACCGGGGAGCTGTTTTTT. It is translated as CASRPGQANTGELFF.

This chain links TRBV19 with TRBJ2-1; the D is unclear. CDR1 LNHDA and CDR2 SQIVND come from the germline V gene (reference sequence). The CDR3 extends over 13 amino acids. V shed 5 bases and J shed 9 bases, with 14 bases lying between them. The CDR3 DNA reads TGTGCCAGTAGTGCCCCTAGTTCTGGTGAGCAGTTCTTC. Encoded protein: CASSAPSSGEQFF.

This sequence joins TRBV9 and TRBJ2-2; D gene uncertain. This CDR3 is built from 15 residues. Germline lookup yields CDR1 SGDLS and CDR2 YYNGEE. Trimming pared 2 bases from V and 8 bases from J, leaving 16 bases between. In nucleotides, the CDR3 is TGTGCCAGCAGCGTTCTCGGGTCCCAGATAGGGGAGCTGTTTTTT. It is translated as CASSVLGSQIGELFF.

V gene TRBV7-9 combines with J gene TRBJ2-7; D perhaps matches TRBD2 (6 bases). Germline loops: CDR1 SEHNR, CDR2 FQNEAQ (reference sequence). The CDR3 consists of 13 residues. Deletions cut 5 bases from V and 7 bases from J, with 15 bases between. The CDR3 nucleotides read TGTGCCAGCAGCCCTGGGAGTGGGGGGGAGCAGTACTTC. Amino acid sequence: CASSPGSGGEQYF.

V is TRBV12-2 and J is TRBJ2-6; the table's D call, TRBD1, has no DNA check behind it. TRBV12-2 is assigned pseudogene status. This CDR3 is 22 amino acids long. CDR3 in amino acids: CASRHRHPTRGQETSGANVLTF. CDR3 nucleotide sequence: TGTGCAAGTCGCCATCGCCACCCTACCCGTGGACAGGAGACCTCTGGGGCCAACGTCCTGACTTTC.

The chain carries TRBV18 and TRBJ1-1, with 7 bases matching TRBD1. The V gene's germline CDR1 is KGHSH and CDR2 LQKENI. The CDR3 spans 15 residues. V was clipped by 2 bases and J by 3 bases; unmatched bases: 6. DNA for the CDR3: TGTGCCAGCTCACCAAGACAGGGCTTGGACACTGAAGCTTTCTTT. Amino acid sequence: CASSPRQGLDTEAFF.

V and J are TRBV15 and TRBJ2-1; D call uncertain. V was clipped by 0 bases and J by 2 bases, with 11 bases between them. The CDR3 totals 16 residues. CDR1 LNHNV and CDR2 YYDKDF come from the germline V gene (reference sequence). Here the CDR3 reads CATSREWSAPYNEQFF. In DNA, the CDR3 is TGTGCCACCAGCAGAGAGTGGTCCGCCCCCTACAATGAGCAGTTCTTC. The entire variable domain, with the rest obtained from reference TRBV15 and TRBJ2-1, is as follows: DAMVIQNPRYQVTQFGKPVTLSCSQTLNHNVMYWYQQKSSQAPKLLFHYYDKDFNNEADTPDNFQSRRPNTSFCFLDIRSPGLGDTAMYLCATSREWSAPYNEQFFGPGTRLTVL.

The V gene is TRBV27, the J gene TRBJ2-7, with unresolved D. The CDR3 contains 14 residues. CDR1 MNHEY and CDR2 SMNVEV come from the germline V gene (reference sequence). Trimming pared 0 bases from V and 4 bases from J, leaving 10 bases between. The CDR3 DNA is TGTGCCAGCAGTTTATCGATCGGACCGTACGAGCAGTACTTC. This codes for CASSLSIGPYEQYF.

This rearrangement joins TRBV7-6 to TRBJ1-1, with 9 bases aligning to TRBD1. The CDR3 spans 18 residues. The germline V gene has CDR1 SGHVS and CDR2 FNYEAQ. Germline trimming cut 1 base from V and 0 bases from J; bases unmatched to any gene: 9. The CDR3 DNA follows: TGTGCCAGCAGCTTAGTCGGGGGACAGGGTCGTCTGAACACTGAAGCTTTCTTT. It encodes CASSLVGGQGRLNTEAFF.

This clone was observed once. This sequence joins TRBV7-9 and TRBJ2-1; a weak D match, TRBD2 (6 bases). Germline V lookup: CDR1 SEHNR, CDR2 FQNEAQ (reference sequence). This CDR3 contains 18 residues. The germline V and J ends were trimmed by 2 bases and 2 bases, with 19 bases remaining between them. The chain's CDR3 is CASSLIEREWQTYNEQFF. The CDR3 coding sequence is TGTGCCAGCAGCTTAATTGAACGGGAGTGGCAAACCTACAATGAGCAGTTCTTC.

This chain links TRBV7-2 with TRBJ2-1, with D perhaps TRBD2 (5 bases). This CDR3 contains 12 residues. The V end lost 1 base, the J end lost 9 bases, and 7 bases lay between the germline ends. Germline V gene data show CDR1 as SGHTA and CDR2 as FQGNSA. DNA of the CDR3: TGTGCCAGCAGCTTAGGAGGGCTTGAGCAGTTCTTC. Protein sequence: CASSLGGLEQFF.

This clone showed up just once. V and J are TRBV7-2 and TRBJ2-2; D is uncertain. V was cut by 5 bases and J by 7 bases, with 17 bases left in between. Germline CDR1 reads SGHTA; CDR2 reads FQGNSA. The CDR3 spans 15 residues. The CDR3, as DNA: TGTGCCAGCAGCGTAAGACACGTCCCCGGCGGGGAGCTGTTTTTT. This encodes CASSVRHVPGGELFF.

V is TRBV5-8 and J is TRBJ2-7; D gene ambiguous. The CDR3 contains 16 residues. V gave up 4 bases and J gave up 5 bases, with 22 bases separating them. Germline CDR1 SGHTS, CDR2 YDEGEE. The CDR3 protein is CASSSLRAPSTDEQYF. The CDR3 region has the DNA TGTGCCAGCAGCAGCCTCCGGGCCCCCAGCACCGACGAGCAGTACTTC.

In its sample, this clone was seen a few times. This chain joins TRBV7-9 and TRBJ2-4; either TRBD1 or TRBD2 may fit D (5 bases each). Germline CDR1 is SEHNR and CDR2 is FQNEAQ (reference sequence). The CDR3 covers 16 residues. The V end was cut by 3 bases, the J end by 4 bases, with 16 bases between. The CDR3: CASSFPSGTPKNIQYF. The DNA for the CDR3 is TGTGCCAGCAGCTTCCCCTCCGGGACGCCAAAAAACATTCAGTACTTC.

The table lists this clone with a few counts. V is TRBV11-3 and J is TRBJ1-4; 7 nucleotides align to TRBD1. The CDR3 contains 16 residues. The junction had 4 bases not matched to a gene; V was cut back by 1 base and J by 2 bases. CDR1 is SGHNT and CDR2 is YENEEA in the germline V gene. The CDR3 DNA reads TGTGCCAGCAGCTTAGGACCGGGACAGACTAATGAAAAACTGTTTTTT. Amino acid sequence: CASSLGPGQTNEKLFF.

V is TRBV11-2 and J is TRBJ2-3; D possibly corresponds to TRBD2 (6 bases). This CDR3 is 14 amino acids long. The V gene's germline CDR1 is SGHAT and CDR2 FQNNGV. The V end was cut by 5 bases, the J end by 11 bases, with 20 bases between. This CDR3 reads CASSPPGVGGRQYF. DNA of the CDR3: TGTGCCAGCAGCCCCCCGGGGGTAGGCGGCAGGCAGTATTTT.

The genes are TRBV5-8 and TRBJ2-4, with D unresolved. Trimming removed 7 bases at V and 0 bases at J, with 11 bases between. This CDR3 contains 14 residues. Germline V gene data show CDR1 as SGHTS and CDR2 as YDEGEE. CDR3 nucleotide sequence: TGTGCCAGCCGGGTTAGACTAGCCAAAAACATTCAGTACTTC. It specifies CASRVRLAKNIQYF.

This clone came up many times. The chain employs TRBV11-1 and TRBJ1-2; 10 nucleotides match TRBD1. This CDR3 comprises 13 residues. V trimming: 4 bases; J trimming: 5 bases; junction bases outside the gene matches: 1. Looked up from germline, CDR1 is SGHAT and CDR2 is FQDESV (reference sequence). CDR3 in DNA: TGTGCCAGCAGCTGGACAGGGGGGTATGGCTACACCTTC. Translated, it gives CASSWTGGYGYTF.

The chain combines TRBV28 with TRBJ1-5; 11 bases are shared with TRBD1. Trimming at V came to 5 bases and at J to 4 bases, leaving 10 bases not matched to a gene. CDR3 size: 17 residues. Germline CDR1 and CDR2: MDHEN and SYDVKM. The CDR3 loop reads CASSSGQGAHYNQPQHF. CDR3 sequence (DNA): TGTGCCAGCAGTAGTGGACAGGGGGCCCATTATAATCAGCCCCAGCATTTT.

This rearrangement joins TRBV2 to TRBJ1-1; a possible D gene is TRBD1 (5 bases). Germline V CDR1 and CDR2: SNHLY, FYNNEI. V lost 7 bases and J 4 bases, leaving 13 bases between the germline ends. The CDR3 sequence is 13 residues long. CDR3 residues: CASMAGRGTEAFF. The CDR3, as DNA: TGTGCCAGCATGGCAGGGAGAGGCACTGAAGCTTTCTTT.

This clone has just one count. The chain combines TRBV5-1 with TRBJ2-5; D assignment may be TRBD1 or TRBD2 (5 bases each). CDR3 length: 13 amino acids. V gave up 0 bases and J gave up 5 bases, with 8 bases separating them. Germline V lookup: CDR1 SGHRS, CDR2 YFSETQ. The CDR3 here is CASSLVGDETQYF. The CDR3 coding sequence is TGCGCCAGCAGCTTGGTTGGGGACGAGACCCAGTACTTC. The complete variable domain, with remaining parts taken from reference TRBV5-1 and TRBJ2-5, reads KAGVTQTPRYLIKTRGQQVTLSCSPISGHRSVSWYQQTPGQGLQFLFEYFSETQRNKGNFPGRFSGRQFSNSRSEMNVSTLELGDSALYLCASSLVGDETQYFGPGTRLLVL.

In this sample, this clone turned up a few times. V gene TRBV4-1 combines with J gene TRBJ2-2; D possibly corresponds to TRBD2 (6 bases). The CDR3 extends over 15 amino acids. V lost 4 bases and J 4 bases, leaving 13 bases between the germline ends. Germline V gives CDR1 MGHRA, CDR2 YSYEKL. The DNA of the CDR3 is TGCGCCAGCAGCCCCGTAAGGGGAGGCACCGGGGAGCTGTTTTTT. Translation gives CASSPVRGGTGELFF.

The rearrangement links TRBV10-3 to TRBJ2-7, with D uncertain. Germline V gene lookup returns CDR1 ENHRY and CDR2 SYGVKD. Between the trimmed V and J ends, which lost 3 bases and 1 base, there was a span of 10 bases. This CDR3 is built from 14 residues. Here the CDR3 reads CAISDRVESYEQYF. The CDR3 DNA reads as TGTGCCATCAGTGATCGGGTGGAGTCCTACGAGCAGTACTTC.

Comment on this clone: A far larger clone differs by one base, so this is likely a read error. Within the sample, other DNA sequences also encode this same CDR3. V is TRBV5-6 and J is TRBJ2-1; D gene ambiguous. The germline V and J ends were trimmed by 2 bases and 4 bases, with 16 bases remaining between them. The CDR3 runs to 16 residues. CDR1 and CDR2 from the germline V gene are SGHDT and YYEEEE. CDR3 DNA sequence: TGTGCCAGCAGCTTTAGTGTTGGTATCAGGTACAATGAGCAGTTCTTC. Its protein product is CASSFSVGIRYNEQFF. The full variable domain, completed using reference TRBV5-6 and TRBJ2-1, is DAGVTQSPTHLIKTRGQQVTLRCSPKSGHDTVSWYQQALGQGPQFIFQYYEEEERQRGNFPDRFSGHQFPNYSSELNVNALLLGDSALYLCASSFSVGIRYNEQFFGPGTRLTVL.